A selection of T cell receptor beta chains follows, all from one sample in a study of blood T cell repertoires in COVID-19. Profiling relied on immunoSEQ multiplex PCR, and the TCRdb table lists in-frame clones only, not all of them. The repertoire has under 200,000 clones, more than 85% of them found once; the top ten carry around 24%. Specimen: PBMCs or T cells enriched from blood (not recorded which). The receptors were gathered from a woman aged 40 to 50 in a cohort exposed to, infected with or recovered from COVID-19 (not recorded which). Each CDR3 is given with its conserved first and last residue. D genes are given only for firm matches. Not every row has a clone size; where given, it reads once, few, many or a size class.

TRBV12-3/TRBV12-4	NA	TRBJ2-7	NA	TGTGCCAGCAGTTTAGACAACTCCTACGAGCAGTACTTC	CASSLDNSYEQYF
TRBV29-1	TRBD1	TRBJ1-2	NA	TGCAGCGGGTACACAGGGGAGGAAAACTATGGCTACACCTTC	CSGYTGEENYGYTF
TRBV24-1	NA	TRBJ2-7	NA	TGTGCCACCAGTCCCATCTACGAGCAGTACTTC	CATSPIYEQYF
TRBV5-1	TRBD1	TRBJ1-5	NA	TGCGCCAGCAGCGCTTACAGGGGACTCATCAGTCAGCCCCAGCATTTT	CASSAYRGLISQPQHF
TRBV5-5	TRBD1	TRBJ1-3	NA	TGTGCCAGCGTCCGGGACAGGGACACTGGAAACACCATATATTTT	CASVRDRDTGNTIYF
TRBV27	TRBD1	TRBJ1-4	NA	TGTGCCAGCAGCGGGACAGAAAGTAAACTGTTTTTT	CASSGTESKLFF
TRBV2	TRBD1	TRBJ1-2	NA	TGTGCCATCCCCAGGACGGCAGACAGGGGAATTAACTATGGCTACACCTTC	CAIPRTADRGINYGYTF
TRBV7-9	NA	TRBJ1-1	NA	TGTGCCAGCAGCCCGGCGGGGGGGCGATTGAACACTGAAGCTTTCTTT	CASSPAGGRLNTEAFF
TRBV4-1	NA	TRBJ1-5	NA	TGCGCCAGCAGCGTAAGAGAGGGACATAGCAATCAGCCCCAGCATTTT	CASSVREGHSNQPQHF
TRBV6-5	TRBD1	TRBJ1-6	NA	TGTGCCAGCAGGCGACAGGGCGATCGTTCACCCCTCCACTTT	CASRRQGDRSPLHF
TRBV6-6	NA	TRBJ1-5	few	TGTGCCAGCAGTTACTGGGAGGGGAATCAGCCCCAGCATTTT	CASSYWEGNQPQHF
TRBV9	TRBD2	TRBJ2-5	NA	TGTGCCAGCAGCGGGACTAGACAAGAGACCCAGTACTTC	CASSGTRQETQYF
TRBV29-1	NA	TRBJ2-2	NA	TGCAGCGTTGAGGAGGCCAAGAACCGGGCGCTGTTTTTT	CSVEEAKNRALFF
TRBV7-2	NA	TRBJ2-7	NA	TGTGCCAGCAGCTACAGCCGTCGACAGTCTCATGACCCCTACGAGCAGTACTTC	CASSYSRRQSHDPYEQYF